The 19 T cell receptor beta chains below come from one sample, sequenced in a study of blood T cell repertoires in COVID-19. Some clones are missing from TCRdb's copy, which holds only in-frame ones; the method was immunoSEQ multiplex PCR. This table has over 120,000 clones, approximately 83% appearing once. Material: peripheral blood. The receptors shown here come from a woman aged 60-70 years with acute or convalescent COVID-19.

The chain uses TRBV27 and TRBJ2-1, with D possibly TRBD2 on 5 matching bases. The V gene lost 2 bases and the J gene lost 9 bases, with 11 bases spanning the gap. The germline gives CDR1 MNHEY, CDR2 SMNVEV (reference sequence). The CDR3 has 13 residues. This CDR3 reads CASSLEGFSEQFF. CDR3 nucleotides: TGTGCCAGCAGTTTAGAGGGATTCAGTGAGCAGTTCTTC.

The chain carries TRBV7-8 and TRBJ2-1; TRBD2 agrees at 15 bases. Per germline, CDR1 SGHVS and CDR2 FQNEAQ. The CDR3 loop spans 18 amino acids. Unmatched junction bases numbered 10, after V lost 6 bases and J lost 4 bases. The CDR3 region is CASSTGTSGRSKYNEQFF. The CDR3 DNA reads TGTGCCAGCAGTACCGGGACTAGCGGGAGGTCAAAATACAATGAGCAGTTCTTC.

The V gene is TRBV5-1, the J gene TRBJ1-2; TRBD1 might be the D (6 bases). This CDR3 region has 14 residues. In germline, CDR1 is SGHRS, CDR2 YFSETQ. Trimming stripped 0 bases from V and 2 bases from J, with 8 bases between. This chain's CDR3 is CASSLAGANYGYTF. The CDR3 nucleotides are TGCGCCAGCAGCTTGGCAGGGGCGAACTATGGCTACACCTTC.

The chain combines TRBV6-5 with TRBJ2-7; a possible D gene is TRBD2 (5 bases). Germline V gene lookup returns CDR1 MNHEY and CDR2 SVGAGI. With 1 base removed from V and 7 bases from J, the gap between germline ends came to 8 bases. This CDR3 comprises 12 residues. Here the CDR3 DNA reads TGTGCCAGCAGTTACTTGGGAGCAGAGCAGTACTTC. Translating it yields CASSYLGAEQYF.

CDR3 DNA sequence: TGTGCCAGCAGTTTGGGCGTGGGGGGGAATCAGCCCCAGCATTTT. This translates into CASSLGVGGNQPQHF. This chain uses TRBV28 with TRBJ1-5; TRBD1 might be the D (5 bases). Germline CDR1 is MDHEN and CDR2 is SYDVKM. V shed 3 bases and J shed 4 bases, with 13 bases lying between them. This CDR3 has 15 amino acids.

The CDR3 reads CASSQGGSGRASYEQYF. CDR3 sequence (DNA): TGTGCCAGCAGCCAAGGAGGAAGCGGGAGGGCCTCCTACGAGCAGTACTTC. This sequence joins TRBV4-2 and TRBJ2-7; 10 bases agree with TRBD2. V dropped 1 base and J dropped 0; count of bases not matched to a gene: 6. The CDR3 spans 17 residues. Germline loops: CDR1 LGHNA, CDR2 YNFKEQ.

The chain links TRBV11-2 to TRBJ2-1; 8 bases match TRBD2. Per germline, CDR1 SGHAT and CDR2 FQNNGV. V lost 1 base, J lost 10 bases, and 9 bases stayed unmatched. The CDR3 is 15 residues long. The CDR3 region is CASSLAPGGGREQFF. The CDR3 DNA sequence: TGTGCCAGCAGCTTAGCACCCGGGGGCGGGAGGGAGCAGTTCTTC.

The DNA for the CDR3 is TGTGCCAGCAGCCCAGCGGGCAGGGATGGCTACACCTTC. Translated: CASSPAGRDGYTF. V is TRBV7-2 and J is TRBJ1-2; tentative D call: TRBD1 (5 bases). Germline CDR1 SGHTA, CDR2 FQGNSA. The CDR3 runs to 13 residues. V gave up 5 bases and J gave up 6 bases, with 13 bases separating them.

CDR3 region: CASSLLTGRKLFF. DNA for the CDR3: TGTGCCAGCAGTCTCCTCACAGGGAGAAAACTGTTTTTT. The chain carries TRBV28 and TRBJ1-4; the D gene is possibly TRBD1 (6 bases). The CDR3 sequence is 13 residues long. Germline CDR1 reads MDHEN; CDR2 reads SYDVKM. Trimming took off 5 bases at V and 10 bases at J, with 14 bases between the two ends.

The rearrangement joins TRBV10-1 to TRBJ2-2; 8 bases match TRBD1. The J segment lost 6 bases and the V segment lost 5 bases, leaving 2 bases of the junction unmatched. CDR1 WNHNN and CDR2 SYGVQD come from the germline V gene (reference sequence). The CDR3 totals 13 residues. The DNA of the CDR3 is TGCGCCAGCAGTCAACAGGGGGCCGGGGAGCTGTTTTTT. Protein: CASSQQGAGELFF.

The count of this clone is one. This chain links TRBV5-1 with TRBJ2-5, with TRBD2 matching 10 bases. V shed 4 bases, J shed 4 bases, and the junction held 10 bases outside the gene matches. The CDR3 contains 16 residues. Germline loops: CDR1 SGHRS, CDR2 YFSETQ. The CDR3 DNA reads TGCGCCAGCAGCGTAGGTAGCGGGAGGAAGGGAGAGACCCAGTACTTC. As protein: CASSVGSGRKGETQYF.

The CDR3 DNA follows: TGTGCCAGCAGCCCCCGCGACGAGCAGTACTTC. Amino acid sequence: CASSPRDEQYF. The chain joins TRBV7-8 to TRBJ2-7; no firm D call. The V end lost 5 bases, the J end lost 5 bases, and 7 bases lay between the germline ends. The germline V gene has CDR1 SGHVS and CDR2 FQNEAQ. The CDR3 is made up of 11 amino acids. Variable domain in full (rest from reference TRBV7-8 and TRBJ2-7): GAGVSQSPRYKVAKRGQDVALRCDPISGHVSLFWYQQALGQGPEFLTYFQNEAQLDKSGLPSDRFFAERPEGSVSTLKIQRTQQEDSAVYLCASSPRDEQYFGPGTRLTVT.

This chain connects TRBV7-9 to TRBJ2-3; 7 positions agree with TRBD2. The CDR3 has 17 amino acids. J lost 6 bases, V lost 1 base, and 13 bases had no gene match. Per germline, CDR1 SEHNR and CDR2 FQNEAQ (reference sequence). CDR3 bases: TGTGCCAGCAGCTTAGGACCACCTGGGGGGGTGGAGGATACGCAGTATTTT. This codes for CASSLGPPGGVEDTQYF.

This sequence joins TRBV9 and TRBJ1-2; D ambiguous. The V end lost 0 bases, the J end lost 7 bases, and 10 bases lay between the germline ends. The length of the CDR3 is 13 residues. Germline assignment: CDR1 SGDLS and CDR2 YYNGEE. CDR3 bases: TGTGCCAGCAGCGTAGGGGAGGTCAGTGGCTACACCTTC. Its translation is CASSVGEVSGYTF. The full variable domain, its missing parts supplied by reference TRBV9 and TRBJ1-2, is DSGVTQTPKHLITATGQRVTLRCSPRSGDLSVYWYQQSLDQGLQFLIQYYNGEERAKGNILERFSAQQFPDLHSELNLSSLELGDSALYFCASSVGEVSGYTFGSGTRLTVV.

This clone was picked up one time. The chain recombines TRBV14 with TRBJ2-3; D possibly corresponds to TRBD1 (6 bases). This CDR3 has 16 amino acids. The germline V and J ends were trimmed by 1 base and 2 bases, with 13 bases remaining between them. Germline CDR1 reads SGHDN; CDR2 reads FVKESK. The CDR3 sequence: CASSQGSGGYTDTQYF. The CDR3 DNA sequence: TGTGCCAGCAGCCAAGGCAGTGGGGGCTACACAGATACGCAGTATTTT.

The chain recombines TRBV28 with TRBJ2-1; D remains unclear. The germline CDR1 and CDR2 sequences are MDHEN and SYDVKM. This CDR3 has 11 residues. The V and J ends lost 5 bases and 5 bases respectively, with 4 bases between them. Here the CDR3 reads CASSPDNEQFF. The CDR3 DNA reads TGTGCCAGCAGTCCGGACAATGAGCAGTTCTTC.

In this sample, this clone turned up a few times. The gene calls are TRBV4-1 and TRBJ2-1; no clear D. CDR3 size: 11 residues. The V end lost 4 bases, the J end lost 5 bases, and 3 bases lay between the germline ends. Germline assignment: CDR1 MGHRA and CDR2 YSYEKL. Here the CDR3 DNA reads TGCGCCAGCAGCCGAGACAATGAGCAGTTCTTC. Translation gives CASSRDNEQFF.

The chain joins TRBV25-1 to TRBJ1-2; no clear D. V lost 4 bases and J 6 bases, leaving 15 bases between the germline ends. Germline V gives CDR1 MGHDK, CDR2 SYGVNS. The CDR3 has 14 residues. CDR3 residues: CASSVAEFVHGYTF. The CDR3 nucleotides are TGTGCCAGCAGTGTGGCGGAATTCGTTCATGGCTACACCTTC.

This CDR3 is CASSGHMNTEAFF. The CDR3, as DNA: TGTGCCAGCAGTGGACACATGAACACTGAAGCTTTCTTT. The genes are TRBV2 and TRBJ1-1; D remains unclear. Trimming pared 4 bases from V and 0 bases from J, leaving 6 bases between. Germline loops: CDR1 SNHLY, CDR2 FYNNEI. The CDR3 loop spans 13 amino acids.